This T cell receptor beta chain was sequenced in a study of shared clonotypes between healthy human individuals. The CDR3 has 15 residues. V was shortened by 6 bases and J by 2 bases, with 17 bases between the two germline ends. Germline CDR1 is WSHSY and CDR2 is SAAADI. Terminally differentiated effector memory CD45RA+ cells were excluded by CCR7 positive selection of CD45RO-negative cells. As concerns this clone: Its antigen is still unknown.

Methods used by the authors: Filtering differed, since immunoSEQ gave only junction sequences and no quality scores. Method: immunoSEQ multiplex PCR; TCRdb's copy keeps in-frame clones and lacks some. V and J calls and clone size are given by that table; D and trimming were obtained from the DNA. This sample has about 610,000 clones, with 95% to 96% found just once. General study findings and limits: Sampling was confined to blood; repertoires within tissues likely differ. The diversity represented, both genetic and in exposure history, was limited by few donors.

The sequence derives from a woman in her twenties or thirties in good health. The material sequenced was naive CD8+ T cells sorted from blood. V gene TRBV10-2 combines with J gene TRBJ2-7; D perhaps matches TRBD1 (5 bases). CDR3 residues: CASRGADSLTYEQYF. The CDR3, as DNA: TGCGCCAGCAGGGGCGCCGACAGTCTCACCTACGAGCAGTACTTC.